The rows below give T cell receptor beta chains drawn from one sample of a study of cytomegalovirus exposure and HLA in healthy donors. Measured with immunoSEQ multiplex PCR; TCRdb has only the in-frame clones, and not every one. The sample shows 160,000 or so clones, roughly 81% of them seen only once. Material: PBMCs. The receptors stem from a woman aged 18 to 35 in good health and CMV-seropositive. CDR3s include the opening cysteine and the closing phenylalanine or tryptophan. Each record gives: J gene, V gene, D gene, clone size, CDR3 DNA, CDR3 protein. A D gene is named only where the DNA matches it firmly. Clone size is stated in some rows and not others, as once, few, many or a class when expanded.

>TRBJ2-1|TRBV30|-|-
TGTGCCTGGACGTCTAGTGTATCGAGGTACAATGAGCAGTTCTTC
CAWTSSVSRYNEQFF
>TRBJ1-2|TRBV9|-|-
TGTGCCAGCAGCGTAGCCGGGGGGGGCTATGGCTACACCTTC
CASSVAGGGYGYTF
>TRBJ1-5|TRBV19|TRBD1|-
TGTGCCAGTAGTATTAACCCCACGGACAGGGGGGTCCAGCCCCAGCATTTT
CASSINPTDRGVQPQHF
>TRBJ1-6|TRBV7-6|-|few
TGTGCCAGCAGCTTACCTGGGAGAAACTCACCCCTCCACTTT
CASSLPGRNSPLHF
>TRBJ1-2|TRBV19|TRBD1|-
TGTGCCACCACCGACCGGGACAGGGGGCGCAGATTCTATGGCTACACCTTC
CATTDRDRGRRFYGYTF
>TRBJ1-5|TRBV23-1|-|few
TGCGCCAGCAGTCAAGTCACGAGGGCAGCAGTATACCAGCCCCAGCATTTT
CASSQVTRAAVYQPQHF
>TRBJ2-1|TRBV19|TRBD2|-
TGTGCCAGTAGGGCGGGGGGGAGCTCCTACAATGAGCAGTTCTTC
CASRAGGSSYNEQFF
>TRBJ2-1|TRBV6-5|TRBD2|once
TGTGCCAGCAGGGGGACTAGCTCCGAGCAGTTCTTC
CASRGTSSEQFF
>TRBJ1-5|TRBV6-5|-|-
TGTGCCAGCAGTCCACACAGGTCCCAGCCCCAGCATTTT
CASSPHRSQPQHF
>TRBJ1-2|TRBV11-2|-|few
TGTGCCAGCAGCCCAGACAGGCTCGGCTACACCTTC
CASSPDRLGYTF
>TRBJ2-7|TRBV4-2|TRBD1|-
TGTGCCAGCAGCCTTGCCGGGACAGGGGGTTACGAGCAGTACTTC
CASSLAGTGGYEQYF
>TRBJ2-3|TRBV27|-|-
TGTGCCAGCAGTTCCGGGGGAGATACGCAGTATTTT
CASSSGGDTQYF
>TRBJ2-5|TRBV10-1|-|-
TGCGCCAGCAGTGATTCGGGAGAGCAGTACTTC
CASSDSGEQYF
>TRBJ2-1|TRBV9|-|-
TGTGCCAGCAGCGTGACGGGACTTTTGGATGAGCAGTTCTTC
CASSVTGLLDEQFF
>TRBJ1-2|TRBV7-9|-|-
TGTGCCAGCAGCTTAGGGAGGGGAATTAACTATGGCTACACCTTC
CASSLGRGINYGYTF
>TRBJ1-1|TRBV6-1|TRBD1|-
TGTGCCAGCAGTGGAGACTCCGGGACAGGGGGCACTGAAGCTTTCTTT
CASSGDSGTGGTEAFF
>TRBJ1-5|TRBV4-3|-|-
TGCGCCAGCAGCCAAGATGTCAGGGAAAATCAGCCCCAGCATTTT
CASSQDVRENQPQHF
>TRBJ1-6|TRBV6-1|TRBD1|-
TGTGCCAGCAGCAGTGGGACAGGAGATCAGCCCCTCCACTTT
CASSSGTGDQPLHF
>TRBJ1-2|TRBV30|-|-
TGTGCCTGGGGGATCCTCACGGGGGGTATGGGCTACACCTTC
CAWGILTGGMGYTF
>TRBJ1-1|TRBV5-4|-|once
TGTGCCAGCAGCGGGGGGACCCCTGAAGCTTTCTTT
CASSGGTPEAFF